Below, 17 T cell receptor beta chains from the same sample are listed, as sequenced in a study of cytomegalovirus exposure and HLA in healthy donors. Assay used: immunoSEQ multiplex PCR; TCRdb lists only in-frame clones, some missing. Of under 300,000 clones in the sample, around 85% were seen once. Material for sequencing was PBMCs. The receptors shown here come from a woman in her thirties in good health and CMV-seropositive.

The chain links TRBV28 to TRBJ2-7; TRBD2 matches at 7 bases. CDR1 and CDR2 (germline): MDHEN, SYDVKM. The CDR3 covers 19 residues. V was clipped by 2 bases and J by 0 bases; unmatched bases: 16. CDR3 loop: CASSLRLKSASGFSYEQYF. The CDR3 DNA is TGTGCCAGCAGTTTAAGGCTAAAGTCGGCTAGCGGCTTCTCCTACGAGCAGTACTTC.

J is TRBJ2-7 and V is TRBV27; TRBD2 agrees at 8 bases. Trimming at V came to 3 bases and at J to 2 bases, leaving 9 bases not matched to a gene. Germline CDR1 MNHEY, CDR2 SMNVEV (reference sequence). The CDR3 length is 16 residues. CDR3 nucleotides: TGTGCCAGCAGTTTCAAAGGACTAGCTCGCCCCTACGAGCAGTACTTC. Protein sequence: CASSFKGLARPYEQYF.

This chain links TRBV30 with TRBJ1-4; perhaps TRBD1 as D (5 bases). The germline gives CDR1 GTSNPN, CDR2 SVGIG (reference sequence). Trimming took off 1 base at V and 5 bases at J, with 14 bases between the two ends. This CDR3 has 15 amino acids. CDR3 region: CAWSGERGVNEKLFF. CDR3 DNA: TGTGCCTGGAGTGGTGAACGGGGGGTGAATGAAAAACTGTTTTTT.

The chain carries TRBV19 and TRBJ2-7, with TRBD2 matching over 8 bases. The germline CDR1 and CDR2 sequences are LNHDA and SQIVND (reference sequence). The CDR3 totals 11 residues. The J segment lost 3 bases and the V segment lost 8 bases, leaving 0 bases of the junction unmatched. The CDR3 nucleotides read TGTGCCAGTCGGGAGGGCTACGAGCAGTACTTC. This sequence encodes CASREGYEQYF.

The chain combines TRBV2 with TRBJ2-7; D call uncertain. This CDR3 is built from 11 residues. V dropped 8 bases and J dropped 4 bases, with 9 bases sitting between them. Germline CDR1 and CDR2: SNHLY and FYNNEI. CDR3 coding DNA: TGTGCCAGCGCTAGTCTATACGAGCAGTACTTC. Its protein is CASASLYEQYF.

This clone has more than one count but fewer than ten. The rearrangement links TRBV4-1 to TRBJ1-4; D ambiguous. The germline V and J ends were trimmed by 0 bases and 4 bases, with 9 bases remaining between them. CDR1 is MGHRA, CDR2 YSYEKL, per germline. The CDR3 covers 15 residues. CDR3: CASSQEGRGNEKLFF. The CDR3 coding sequence is TGCGCCAGCAGCCAAGAAGGCCGGGGTAATGAAAAACTGTTTTTT.

CDR3 in amino acids: CAISGGQGGNQPQHF. The CDR3 DNA reads as TGTGCCATCAGTGGAGGACAGGGCGGTAATCAGCCCCAGCATTTT. The V call is TRBV10-3, the J call TRBJ1-5; 8 nucleotides agree with TRBD1. V lost 4 bases to trimming and J lost 4 bases; unmatched junction nucleotides: 6. CDR3 size: 15 residues. Germline V lookup: CDR1 ENHRY, CDR2 SYGVKD.

This rearrangement joins TRBV7-9 to TRBJ1-1, with D perhaps matching TRBD1 (5 bases). There are 15 residues in the CDR3. Trimming cost V 0 bases and J 7 bases, with 15 bases left between them. Germline-derived CDR1 and CDR2 are SEHNR and FQNEAQ (reference sequence). The CDR3: CASSLAGLRAHEAFF. Here the CDR3 DNA reads TGTGCCAGCAGCTTAGCGGGGCTCAGGGCCCATGAAGCTTTCTTT. The complete variable domain, with remaining parts taken from reference TRBV7-9 and TRBJ1-1, reads DTGVSQNPRHKITKRGQNVTFRCDPISEHNRLYWYRQTLGQGPEFLTYFQNEAQLEKSRLLSDRFSAERPKGSFSTLEIQRTEQGDSAMYLCASSLAGLRAHEAFFGQGTRLTVV.

The V gene is TRBV11-2, the J gene TRBJ2-1; TRBD1 agrees at 10 bases. V was clipped by 0 bases and J by 12 bases; unmatched bases: 11. CDR3 length equals 16 residues. Germline values: CDR1 SGHAT, CDR2 FQNNGV. CDR3: CASSLDIQTGTGAQFF. The DNA for the CDR3 is TGTGCCAGCAGCTTAGATATCCAAACCGGGACAGGGGCGCAGTTCTTC.

This clone was observed a single time. The chain is built from TRBV9 and TRBJ2-6; tentatively, D is TRBD1 (5 bases). The germline V and J ends were trimmed by 4 bases and 4 bases, with 6 bases remaining between them. The CDR3 is made up of 13 amino acids. Germline lookup yields CDR1 SGDLS and CDR2 YYNGEE. In DNA, the CDR3 is TGTGCCAGCAGCAAGGGGGGGGCCAACGTCCTGACTTTC. The encoded protein is CASSKGGANVLTF.

This rearrangement joins TRBV20-1 to TRBJ1-3, with D unresolved. V lost 5 bases and J 4 bases, leaving 6 bases between the germline ends. CDR1 is DFQATT, CDR2 SNEGSKA, per germline (reference sequence). The CDR3 runs 11 residues. CDR3: CSALGGNTIYF. CDR3 coding DNA: TGCAGTGCTCTCGGGGGAAACACCATATATTTT.

V and J are TRBV19 and TRBJ1-5, with no clear D. V was pared by 6 bases and J by 6 bases, with 24 bases between. The CDR3 runs to 17 residues. Per the germline V gene, CDR1 is LNHDA and CDR2 is SQIVND (reference sequence). The CDR3 region has the DNA TGTGCCAGTAGAAAAAACGACAATCAGTGGTTGGGTCAGCCCCAGCATTTT. This sequence encodes CASRKNDNQWLGQPQHF. The full variable domain, in which reference TRBV19 and TRBJ1-5 provide the parts outside the CDR3, is DGGITQSPKYLFRKEGQNVTLSCEQNLNHDAMYWYRQDPGQGLRLIYYSQIVNDFQKGDIAEGYSVSREKKESFPLTVTSAQKNPTAFYLCASRKNDNQWLGQPQHFGDGTRLSIL.

This sequence joins TRBV5-4 and TRBJ2-2; 13 bases map to TRBD2. This CDR3 comprises 15 residues. Trimming removed 6 bases from V and 7 bases from J; junction bases left unmatched: 6. Germline V CDR1 and CDR2: SGHNT, YYREEE (reference sequence). CDR3: CASTGTSGTSGELFF. The CDR3 DNA is TGTGCCAGCACCGGGACTAGCGGGACAAGCGGGGAGCTGTTTTTT.

The chain joins TRBV5-1 to TRBJ2-3; weak D call: TRBD1 (6 bases). V was pared by 0 bases and J by 3 bases, with 8 bases between. Germline V gene data show CDR1 as SGHRS and CDR2 as YFSETQ. The CDR3 has 14 residues. CDR3 DNA: TGCGCCAGCAGCTTGGAACAGGGTACAGATACGCAGTATTTT. Protein sequence: CASSLEQGTDTQYF. The full variable domain, in which reference TRBV5-1 and TRBJ2-3 provide the parts outside the CDR3, is KAGVTQTPRYLIKTRGQQVTLSCSPISGHRSVSWYQQTPGQGLQFLFEYFSETQRNKGNFPGRFSGRQFSNSRSEMNVSTLELGDSALYLCASSLEQGTDTQYFGPGTRLTVL.

In regard to this clone: Other DNA sequences within the sample encode an identical CDR3. The chain uses TRBV28 and TRBJ1-5, with D unresolved. Germline lookup yields CDR1 MDHEN and CDR2 SYDVKM. Trimming removed 1 base at V and 5 bases at J, with 3 bases between. This CDR3 comprises 12 residues. The CDR3 DNA is TGTGCCAGCAGTTTATCCGATCAGCCCCAGCATTTT. Amino acids: CASSLSDQPQHF.

V gene TRBV21-1 combines with J gene TRBJ1-1; the table's TRBD1 call for D was not verified on the DNA. TRBV21-1 is classified as a pseudogene. There are 12 residues in the CDR3. CDR3: CASTGSGTGGFF. DNA of the CDR3: TGTGCCAGCACCGGCTCCGGGACAGGGGGTTTCTTT.

The chain combines TRBV29-1 with TRBJ2-5; possible D gene TRBD1, 6 bases. The CDR3 is 14 residues long. Germline CDR1 SQVTM, CDR2 ANQGSEA. The V and J ends lost 4 bases and 5 bases respectively, with 17 bases between them. The DNA for the CDR3 is TGCAGCGTTGTTTTTGTCAGGGGAGCGGAGACCCAGTACTTC. It codes for CSVVFVRGAETQYF.